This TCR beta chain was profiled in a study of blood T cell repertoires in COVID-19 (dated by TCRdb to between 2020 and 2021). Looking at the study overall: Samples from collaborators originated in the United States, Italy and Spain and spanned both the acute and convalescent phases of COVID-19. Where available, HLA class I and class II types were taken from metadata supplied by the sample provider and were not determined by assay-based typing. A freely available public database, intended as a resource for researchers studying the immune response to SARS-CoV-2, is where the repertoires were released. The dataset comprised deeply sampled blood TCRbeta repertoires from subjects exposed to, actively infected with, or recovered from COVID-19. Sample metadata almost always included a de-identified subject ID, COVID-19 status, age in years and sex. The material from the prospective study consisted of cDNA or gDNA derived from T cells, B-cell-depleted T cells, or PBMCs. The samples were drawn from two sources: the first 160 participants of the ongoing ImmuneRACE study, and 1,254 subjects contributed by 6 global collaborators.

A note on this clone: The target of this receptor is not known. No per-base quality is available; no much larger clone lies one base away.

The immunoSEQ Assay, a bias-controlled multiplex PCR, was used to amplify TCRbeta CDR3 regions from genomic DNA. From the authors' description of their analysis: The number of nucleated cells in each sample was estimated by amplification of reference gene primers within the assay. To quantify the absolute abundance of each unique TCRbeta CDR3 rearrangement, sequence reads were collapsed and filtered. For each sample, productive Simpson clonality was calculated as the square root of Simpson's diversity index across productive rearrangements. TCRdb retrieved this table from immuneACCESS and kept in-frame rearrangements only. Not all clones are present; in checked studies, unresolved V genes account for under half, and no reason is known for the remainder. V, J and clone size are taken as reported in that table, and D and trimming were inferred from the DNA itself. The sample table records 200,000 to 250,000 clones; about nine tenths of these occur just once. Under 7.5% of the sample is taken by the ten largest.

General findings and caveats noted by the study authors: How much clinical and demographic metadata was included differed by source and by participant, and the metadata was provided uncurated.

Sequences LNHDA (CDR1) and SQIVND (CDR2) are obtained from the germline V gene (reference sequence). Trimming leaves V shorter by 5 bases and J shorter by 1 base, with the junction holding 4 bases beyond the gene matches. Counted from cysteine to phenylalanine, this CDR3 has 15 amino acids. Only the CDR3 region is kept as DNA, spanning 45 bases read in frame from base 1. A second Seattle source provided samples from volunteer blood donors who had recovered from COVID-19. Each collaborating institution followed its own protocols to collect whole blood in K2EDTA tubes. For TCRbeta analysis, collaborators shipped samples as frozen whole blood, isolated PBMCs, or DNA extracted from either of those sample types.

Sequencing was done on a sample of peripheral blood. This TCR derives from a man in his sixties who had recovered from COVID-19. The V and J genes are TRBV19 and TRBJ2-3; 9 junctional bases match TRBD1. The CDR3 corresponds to CASSPRDRGTDTQYF. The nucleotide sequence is TGTGCCAGTAGTCCCCGGGACAGGGGCACAGATACGCAGTATTTT.